Listed here is a single TCR beta chain. Antigen unknown. The repertoire was sequenced with immunoSEQ multiplex PCR; TCRdb's copy has only in-frame clones and lacks some. The sample records just under 35,000 clones, around 63% being singletons. The germline CDR1 and CDR2 sequences are ENHRY and SYGVKD. The CDR3 consists of 17 residues. Trimming took 0 bases from V and 1 from J, leaving 15 bases between them. The source of the sample is a study of STAT5B mutations in CD4+ large granular lymphocyte leukemia. Findings and limits, study-wide: TRBV06-family usage was enriched in top patient clones (8/27) versus controls (2/35).

Sequencing was done on a sample of CD4+ T cells from blood buffy coats. This sequence originates from a human donor in good health. The V gene is TRBV10-3, the J gene TRBJ2-5; weak D call: TRBD2 (6 bases). CDR3: CAISESLGLALQETQYF. The CDR3, as DNA: TGTGCCATCAGTGAGTCCTTGGGACTGGCTCTCCAAGAGACCCAGTACTTC.